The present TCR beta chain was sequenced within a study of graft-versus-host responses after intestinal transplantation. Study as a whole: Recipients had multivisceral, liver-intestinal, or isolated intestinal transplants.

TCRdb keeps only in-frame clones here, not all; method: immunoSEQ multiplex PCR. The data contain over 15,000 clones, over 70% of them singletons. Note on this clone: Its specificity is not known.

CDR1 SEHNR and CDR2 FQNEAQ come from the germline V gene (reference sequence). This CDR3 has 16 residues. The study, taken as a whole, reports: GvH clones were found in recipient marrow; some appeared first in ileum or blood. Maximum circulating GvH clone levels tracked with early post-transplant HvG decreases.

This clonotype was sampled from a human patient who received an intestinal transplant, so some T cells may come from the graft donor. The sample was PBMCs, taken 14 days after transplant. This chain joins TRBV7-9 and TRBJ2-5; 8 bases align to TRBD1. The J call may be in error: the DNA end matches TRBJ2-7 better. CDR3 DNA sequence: TGTGCCAGCAGCTTAGTGACAGGGGAGAGCTCCTACGAGCAGTACTTC. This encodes CASSLVTGESSYEQYF.